A selection of T cell receptor beta chains follows, all from one sample in a study of cytomegalovirus exposure and HLA in healthy donors. Assay: immunoSEQ multiplex PCR; the TCRdb copy retains only in-frame clones and omits some. Of 130,000 or so clones in the sample, more than 70% were seen once. The sample consisted of PBMCs. These receptor sequences come from a woman aged 55 to 70 in good health and CMV-seronegative. Each CDR3 is given with its conserved first and last residue. Not all rows give a size; the values are once, few, many and, for expanded clones, a class.

abundance	v_gene	j_gene	CDR3aa
-	TRBV28	TRBJ1-5	CASTLFSNQPQHF
-	TRBV7-8	TRBJ1-5	CASSLRQGSYQPQHF
-	TRBV18	TRBJ1-1	CASSREKLGRGINTEAFF
few	TRBV19	TRBJ1-1	CASSIRNTEAFF
medium-sized	TRBV6-1	TRBJ1-5	CASSESTGAGNQPQHF
few	TRBV6-6	TRBJ1-2	CASRDSGGRGYTF
-	TRBV5-1	TRBJ2-2	CASSPYTGELFF
-	TRBV7-5	TRBJ1-2	CVRSLATGYTF
-	TRBV19	TRBJ2-2	CASSIPGLAGETGELFF
few	TRBV14	TRBJ2-1	CASSPNTGQYNEQFF
-	TRBV6-1	TRBJ1-5	CASSEGAPGGGQPQHF
-	TRBV7-2	TRBJ1-5	CASSDRGQPQHF
-	TRBV6-1	TRBJ2-3	CAGGTSRPDTQYF
-	TRBV11-2	TRBJ1-1	CASSLAGTGSTEAFF
-	TRBV28	TRBJ1-3	CASSTGDSGNTIYF
-	TRBV7-3	TRBJ2-2	CASSPRAGGLSGELFF
-	TRBV5-1	TRBJ1-2	CASSFDRATNYGYPF
once	TRBV5-1	TRBJ2-1	CASSPTSGGVYEQFF
-	TRBV11-2	TRBJ2-5	CASSLDWGSQETQYF
-	TRBV5-4	TRBJ2-7	CASSSLAGGLYEQYF
once	TRBV9	TRBJ2-1	CASSVASGRAGDEQFF
-	TRBV18	TRBJ2-7	CASSKGGQGESYEQYF
-	TRBV5-4	TRBJ2-1	CASSLGGLADNEQFF
-	TRBV7-9	TRBJ1-1	CASSMQQGRNTEAFF
few	TRBV7-6	TRBJ2-3	CASSSSGSTDTQYF
-	TRBV7-2	TRBJ2-3	CASSLGASGKGGTDTQYF
-	TRBV21-1	TRBJ2-1	CASSKGDWTSGSGGYNEQFF
-	TRBV25-1	TRBJ2-1	CASVNSGSYNEQFF
-	TRBV5-4	TRBJ2-3	CASSQGLAGVRGTDTQYF
-	TRBV27	TRBJ2-3	CASSLGSSGTDTQYF
-	TRBV18	TRBJ2-5	CASSPLRGPGETQYF
-	TRBV7-9	TRBJ2-5	CASSPGQGGETQYF
-	TRBV29-1	TRBJ2-5	CSVGERVETQYF
-	TRBV11-3	TRBJ2-2	CASSRQADTGELFF
-	TRBV7-9	TRBJ2-7	CASSRITSGRGSSYEQYF
-	TRBV30	TRBJ2-2	CAWRAGQPNTGELFF
-	TRBV5-6	TRBJ1-4	CASNSRGREKLFF
once	TRBV5-6	TRBJ1-1	CASSKRETGLNTEAFF
-	TRBV7-7	TRBJ2-5	CASSLGGPQETQYF
once	TRBV7-9	TRBJ1-3	CASYRPGTGNISGNTIYF
-	TRBV25-1	TRBJ2-7	CASSIRDRGSQQYF